The next 9 T cell receptor beta chains were all read from a single sample in a study of shared clonotypes between healthy human individuals. Clones were sequenced by immunoSEQ multiplex PCR, and TCRdb holds only the in-frame ones, with some missing. The sample shows roughly 2.5 million clones, approximately 90% of them seen only once. Sequenced input: naive CD4+ T cells sorted from blood. Subset indicated: CD45RA+ positively selected. These receptors were collected from a man between 18 and 35 years old in good health.

In regard to this clone: The junction shows a germline mismatch at one end, possibly a read error. The V call is TRBV7-7, the J call TRBJ1-1; weak D call: TRBD1 (6 bases). Germline assignment: CDR1 SSHAT and CDR2 FNYEAQ (reference sequence). The CDR3 has 13 amino acids. CDR3 protein: CASSFRGGTEAFF. Here the CDR3 DNA reads TGTGCTAGCAGCTTCAGGGGCGGCACTGAAGCTTTCTTT.

The chain employs TRBV5-1 and TRBJ1-5; weak D call: TRBD1 (5 bases). Trimming stripped 4 bases from V and 2 bases from J, with 13 bases between. In germline, CDR1 is SGHRS, CDR2 YFSETQ. The CDR3 runs to 15 residues. CDR3 nucleotides: TGCGCCAGCAGCCCGGGACCCGGGGGCAATCAGCCCCAGCATTTT. Translating gives CASSPGPGGNQPQHF.

The chain recombines TRBV5-1 with TRBJ2-3; 10 positions match TRBD2. Germline trimming cut 2 bases from V and 4 bases from J; bases unmatched to any gene: 4. The CDR3 totals 15 residues. Looked up from germline, CDR1 is SGHRS and CDR2 is YFSETQ. The CDR3: CASSFSGRPADTQYF. CDR3 nucleotides: TGCGCCAGCAGCTTTAGCGGGAGGCCCGCAGATACGCAGTATTTT.

This clone was counted between two and nine times. The rearrangement uses TRBV10-1 and TRBJ2-7; 9 bases align to TRBD2. Germline CDR1 is WNHNN and CDR2 is SYGVQD (reference sequence). The CDR3 is 14 residues long. Trimming cost V 4 bases and J 2 bases; bases outside gene matches: 3. The DNA of the CDR3 is TGCGCCAGCAGTGCATCTAGCGGGGCCTACGAGCAGTACTTC. It is translated as CASSASSGAYEQYF.

J is TRBJ1-2 and V is TRBV9; 9 bases align to TRBD1. Germline CDR1 is SGDLS and CDR2 is YYNGEE. V dropped 4 bases and J dropped 3; count of bases not matched to a gene: 4. The CDR3 runs 14 residues. The CDR3 sequence is CASSKQGADYGYTF. The CDR3 bases are TGTGCCAGCAGCAAACAGGGGGCTGACTATGGCTACACCTTC.

This chain connects TRBV5-1 to TRBJ1-2; D is unresolved. The CDR3 sequence is 16 residues long. With 8 bases removed from V and 2 bases from J, the gap between germline ends came to 22 bases. Germline values: CDR1 SGHRS, CDR2 YFSETQ. In DNA form, the CDR3 reads TGCGCCAGGAGAGGACTTCCTGGAATGGTAAACTATGGCTACACCTTC. The encoded protein is CARRGLPGMVNYGYTF.

V is TRBV28 and J is TRBJ1-2; maybe TRBD1 (5 bases). Germline V gene data show CDR1 as MDHEN and CDR2 as SYDVKM. Deletions cut 4 bases from V and 7 bases from J, with 10 bases between. This CDR3 has 12 amino acids. CDR3 protein: CASSSGTGGYTF. CDR3 in DNA: TGTGCCAGCAGTTCCGGGACGGGTGGCTACACCTTC.

The chain is built from TRBV7-9 and TRBJ2-6; TRBD2 might be the D (5 bases). Trimming shortened V by 7 bases and J by 4 bases, and 20 bases separated the two germline ends. CDR1 is SEHNR, CDR2 FQNEAQ, per germline (reference sequence). The CDR3 spans 17 residues. The DNA of the CDR3 is TGTGCCAGCAACGACCCCCCGGGGAGAGCCGGGGCCAACGTCCTGACTTTC. It translates to CASNDPPGRAGANVLTF.

The chain uses TRBV7-2 and TRBJ2-7; 7 bases fit TRBD2. The germline CDR1 and CDR2 sequences are SGHTA and FQGNSA. The ends lost 5 bases at V and 3 bases at J; junction bases unmatched: 13. This CDR3 comprises 16 residues. The CDR3 sequence: CASSPRLGGSIYEQYF. The CDR3 nucleotides are TGTGCCAGCAGCCCTCGCCTCGGCGGGAGTATCTACGAGCAGTACTTC.